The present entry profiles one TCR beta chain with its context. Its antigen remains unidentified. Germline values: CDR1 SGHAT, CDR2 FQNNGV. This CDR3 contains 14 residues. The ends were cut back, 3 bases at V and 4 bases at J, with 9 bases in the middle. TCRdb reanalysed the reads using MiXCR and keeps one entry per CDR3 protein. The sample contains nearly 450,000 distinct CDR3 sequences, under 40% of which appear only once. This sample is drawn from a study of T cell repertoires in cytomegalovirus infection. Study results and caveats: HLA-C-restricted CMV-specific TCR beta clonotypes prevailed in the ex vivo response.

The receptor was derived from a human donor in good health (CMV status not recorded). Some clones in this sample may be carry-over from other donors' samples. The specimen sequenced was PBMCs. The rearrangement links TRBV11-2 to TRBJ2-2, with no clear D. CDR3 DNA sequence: TGTGCCAGCAGCTTCAAGATCAGCACCGGGGAGCTGTTTTTT. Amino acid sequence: CASSFKISTGELFF. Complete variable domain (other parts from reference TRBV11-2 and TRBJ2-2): EAGVAQSPRYKIIEKRQSVAFWCNPISGHATLYWYQQILGQGPKLLIQFQNNGVVDDSQLPKDRFSAERLKGVDSTLKIQPAKLEDSAVYLCASSFKISTGELFFGEGSRLTVL.